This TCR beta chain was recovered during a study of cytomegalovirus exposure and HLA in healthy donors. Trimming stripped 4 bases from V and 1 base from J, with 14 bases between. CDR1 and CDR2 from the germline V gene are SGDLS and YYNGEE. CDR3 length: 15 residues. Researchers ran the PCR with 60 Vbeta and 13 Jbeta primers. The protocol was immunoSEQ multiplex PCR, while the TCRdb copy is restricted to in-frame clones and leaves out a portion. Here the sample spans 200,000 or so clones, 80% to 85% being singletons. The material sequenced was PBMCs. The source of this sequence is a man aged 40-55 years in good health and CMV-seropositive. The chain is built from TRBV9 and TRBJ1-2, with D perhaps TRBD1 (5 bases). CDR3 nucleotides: TGTGCCAGCAGCCCTCGGACATCCGTTAACTATGGCTACACCTTC. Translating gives CASSPRTSVNYGYTF.